These 16 T cell receptor beta chains originate from one sample sequenced in a study of response to subunit inactivated influenza vaccine. TCRdb re-called the RT-PCR reads through MiXCR, storing one row per CDR3 protein. The sample carries roughly 700,000 distinct CDR3 sequences, more than 15% recorded once. The material sequenced was PBMCs from blood, taken approximately 13 days after vaccination. These receptors came from a man aged 45-65 years who received an inactivated influenza vaccine.

This clonotype was counted ten times or more. The rearrangement uses TRBV5-6 and TRBJ2-1, with D possibly matching TRBD2 (7 bases). Germline CDR1 SGHDT, CDR2 YYEEEE. V was clipped by 2 bases and J by 12 bases, with 15 bases between them. The CDR3 is made up of 13 amino acids. The CDR3 region is CASSLAGTNGQFF. CDR3 DNA: TGTGCCAGCAGCTTAGCGGGGACAAACGGGCAGTTCTTC.

This clonotype was counted ten times or more. The chain uses TRBV29-1 and TRBJ2-7; D is possibly TRBD2 (6 bases). This CDR3 contains 13 residues. Trimming removed 5 bases from V and 4 bases from J, with 15 bases in between. CDR1 is SQVTM, CDR2 ANQGSEA, per germline. In DNA form, the CDR3 reads TGCAGCGTTCGTGAGGGAGGCGCTTACGAGCAGTACTTC. Its translation: CSVREGGAYEQYF.

The chain uses TRBV10-3 and TRBJ1-2, with TRBD1 matching 7 bases. Germline V gives CDR1 ENHRY, CDR2 SYGVKD. The CDR3 runs to 13 residues. V was pared by 4 bases and J by 2 bases, with 1 base of the junction left unmatched. The chain's CDR3 is CAISVDRNYGYTF. In nucleotides, the CDR3 is TGTGCCATCAGTGTGGACAGGAACTATGGCTACACCTTC.

This clonotype was counted only a few times. This chain uses TRBV3-1 with TRBJ2-7; 7 bases line up with TRBD2. Per germline, CDR1 LGHDT and CDR2 YNNKEL (reference sequence). The CDR3 loop spans 13 amino acids. The junction had 6 bases not matched to a gene; V was cut back by 4 bases and J by 6 bases. In nucleotides, the CDR3 is TGTGCCAGCAGCCTCGTTGGGGGGGTCGAGCAGTACTTC. Its protein product is CASSLVGGVEQYF.

The chain has TRBV29-1 and TRBJ2-1, with D possibly TRBD2 on 7 matching bases. CDR1 and CDR2 (germline): SQVTM, ANQGSEA. The CDR3 covers 12 residues. Trimming pared 2 bases from V and 8 bases from J, leaving 10 bases between. The DNA of the CDR3 is TGCAGCGTTGAACGGGGGGCCTATGAGCAGTTCTTC. Its protein product is CSVERGAYEQFF.

This clonotype was found many times. V and J are TRBV20-1 and TRBJ1-5; D is unclear. The CDR3 covers 15 residues. Trimming stripped 0 bases from V and 1 base from J, with 10 bases between. Germline CDR1 and CDR2: DFQATT and SNEGSKA (reference sequence). The CDR3 nucleotides read TGCAGTGCTAGAGATTTTGTGGTAAGCAATCAGCCCCAGCATTTT. Its protein product is CSARDFVVSNQPQHF.

The chain carries TRBV6-1 and TRBJ2-2; D call uncertain. CDR3 length: 16 amino acids. Germline V lookup: CDR1 MNHNS, CDR2 SASEGT. Trimming shortened V by 6 bases and J by 4 bases, and 18 bases separated the two germline ends. The CDR3 reads CASRATSRFSTGELFF. In DNA, the CDR3 is TGTGCCAGCAGGGCAACTTCCAGATTCAGCACCGGGGAGCTGTTTTTT.

Only a few counts were recorded for this clonotype. The chain couples TRBV4-3 to TRBJ1-2, with D possibly being TRBD1 (5 bases). Germline CDR1 LGHNA, CDR2 YSLEER. This CDR3 has 16 residues. Trimming left V 2 bases short and J 0 bases short, with 13 bases between. The CDR3 protein is CASSQMGGPTNYGYTF. The CDR3 nucleotides read TGCGCCAGCAGCCAAATGGGGGGTCCGACTAACTATGGCTACACCTTC.

This clonotype was seen a handful of times. J is TRBJ1-5 and V is TRBV12-3 or TRBV12-4, with a tentative D call TRBD1 (5 bases). The CDR3 sequence is 14 residues long. V was pared by 6 bases and J by 7 bases, with 16 bases between. The CDR3 region has the DNA TGTGCCAGCAGGGGGACCGGACGCGACCAGCCCCAGCATTTT. This translates into CASRGTGRDQPQHF.

This clonotype has a handful of counts. V and J are TRBV29-1 and TRBJ1-2; TRBD1 matches at 8 bases. V shed 6 bases, J shed 0 bases, and the junction held 12 bases outside the gene matches. Germline V gives CDR1 SQVTM, CDR2 ANQGSEA. This CDR3 is 16 amino acids long. The CDR3 here is CSVQPGQDNANYGYTF. The CDR3 DNA follows: TGCAGCGTCCAGCCGGGACAGGACAACGCTAACTATGGCTACACCTTC. Looking up the rest from reference TRBV29-1 and TRBJ1-2 gives the full variable domain: SAVISQKPSRDICQRGTSLTIQCQVDSQVTMMFWYRQQPGQSLTLIATANQGSEATYESGFVIDKFPISRPNLTFSTLTVSNMSPEDSSIYLCSVQPGQDNANYGYTFGSGTRLTVV.

This clonotype has just a few counts. The gene calls are TRBV3-1 and TRBJ1-2; D unresolved. This CDR3 has 16 amino acids. With 4 bases removed from V and 8 bases from J, the gap between germline ends came to 23 bases. Per the germline V gene, CDR1 is LGHDT and CDR2 is YNNKEL (reference sequence). The CDR3 nucleotides read TGTGCCAGCAGCCTGGACGAATCCTTTGTTCTAGCAGGCTACACCTTC. Its translation: CASSLDESFVLAGYTF. The whole variable domain, filled in from reference TRBV3-1 and TRBJ1-2, reads DTAVSQTPKYLVTQMGNDKSIKCEQNLGHDTMYWYKQDSKKFLKIMFSYNNKELIINETVPNRFSPKSPDKAHLNLHINSLELGDSAVYFCASSLDESFVLAGYTFGSGTRLTVV.

This clonotype was seen only a few times. The V and J genes are TRBV6-1 and TRBJ1-2; 9 nucleotides align to TRBD1. Per the germline V gene, CDR1 is MNHNS and CDR2 is SASEGT. This CDR3 has 16 residues. V was clipped by 6 bases and J by 0 bases; unmatched bases: 8. CDR3 DNA sequence: TGTGCCAGCAGCCCCGGGACAGGGAGAGCTAACTATGGCTACACCTTC. Protein: CASSPGTGRANYGYTF.

The table lists this clonotype with a few counts. The V and J genes are TRBV7-2 and TRBJ2-1; D gene uncertain. The CDR3 consists of 14 residues. Germline lookup yields CDR1 SGHTA and CDR2 FQGNSA. V lost 3 bases, J lost 6 bases, and 12 bases lay in between. The DNA for the CDR3 is TGTGCCAGCAGCTTGTTAGAGGCGGTCAATGAGCAGTTCTTC. Amino acid sequence: CASSLLEAVNEQFF.

This clonotype was found a few times. The rearrangement joins TRBV7-2 to TRBJ2-5; 9 nucleotides agree with TRBD1. Losses at the gene ends were 5 bases for V and 7 bases for J; bases not matched to a gene: 5. Germline V gives CDR1 SGHTA, CDR2 FQGNSA. This CDR3 has 13 amino acids. The CDR3 DNA follows: TGTGCCAGCAGCCGGGACAGGGTTGGGACCCAGTACTTC. It codes for CASSRDRVGTQYF.

In this sample, this clonotype turned up a few times. The chain links TRBV5-6 to TRBJ1-1; a possible D gene is TRBD1 (5 bases). The V gene's germline CDR1 is SGHDT and CDR2 YYEEEE. This CDR3 spans 15 amino acids. Trimming pared 3 bases from V and 1 base from J, leaving 13 bases between. CDR3 region: CASSWIGARNTEAFF. The CDR3 DNA reads TGTGCCAGCAGCTGGATTGGGGCTAGGAACACTGAAGCTTTCTTT.

This clonotype was picked up one time. At one of its ends the junction is not consistent with the germline gene, which may arise from a read error. The V call is TRBV7-1, the J call TRBJ2-1, with TRBD2 matching 9 bases. TRBV7-1 is classed as an ORF, of uncertain function. CDR3 size: 18 residues. CDR3 protein: CASSPAPSGTSRVDEQFF. The CDR3 bases are TGTGCCAGCAGCCCAGCCCCTAGCGGGACCTCTCGGGTGGATGAGCAGTTCTTC.